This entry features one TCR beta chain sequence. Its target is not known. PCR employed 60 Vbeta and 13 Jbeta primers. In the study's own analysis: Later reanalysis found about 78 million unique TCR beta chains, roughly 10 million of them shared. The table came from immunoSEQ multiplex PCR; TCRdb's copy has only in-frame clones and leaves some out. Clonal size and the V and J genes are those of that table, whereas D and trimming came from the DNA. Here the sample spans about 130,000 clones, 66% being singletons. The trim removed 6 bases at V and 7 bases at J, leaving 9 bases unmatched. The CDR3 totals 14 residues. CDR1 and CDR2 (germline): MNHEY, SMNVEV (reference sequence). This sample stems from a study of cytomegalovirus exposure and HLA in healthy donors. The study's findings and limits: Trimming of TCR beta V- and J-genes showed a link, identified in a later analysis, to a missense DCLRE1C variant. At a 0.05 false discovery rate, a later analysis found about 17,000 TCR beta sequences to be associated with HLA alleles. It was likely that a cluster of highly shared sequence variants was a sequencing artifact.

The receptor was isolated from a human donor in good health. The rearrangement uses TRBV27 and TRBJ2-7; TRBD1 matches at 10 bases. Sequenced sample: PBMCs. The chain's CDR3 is CASRPRDRGREQYF. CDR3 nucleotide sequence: TGTGCCAGCAGACCCCGGGACAGGGGTCGGGAGCAGTACTTC.